The 5 T cell receptor beta chains below all came from one sample that was sequenced in a study of cytomegalovirus exposure and HLA in healthy donors. Sequenced by immunoSEQ multiplex PCR; TCRdb stores in-frame clones only, minus some. The sample holds about 300,000 clones, roughly 88% seen once. Material: PBMCs. These receptors were taken from a young woman in good health and CMV-seronegative.

This sequence joins TRBV27 and TRBJ2-1; possibly TRBD2 for D (7 bases). Germline V gene lookup returns CDR1 MNHEY and CDR2 SMNVEV (reference sequence). The V and J ends lost 6 bases and 8 bases respectively, with 14 bases between them. This CDR3 spans 13 amino acids. CDR3 DNA: TGTGCCAGCAGACTAGGGGGGGTCGATGAGCAGTTCTTC. Translation: CASRLGGVDEQFF.

The J gene is TRBJ2-5, the V gene TRBV5-1; 9 bases are a match to TRBD1. With 3 bases clipped from V and 4 bases from J, the junction kept 7 bases outside the gene matches. CDR3 length equals 15 residues. Germline V gene sequence: CDR1 SGHRS, CDR2 YFSETQ. The DNA of the CDR3 is TGCGCCAGCAGCTCAGGACAGGGGAAGGGAGAGACCCAGTACTTC. Encoded protein: CASSSGQGKGETQYF.

The CDR3: CASSYSPRGWQETQYF. DNA of the CDR3: TGTGCCAGCAGTTACTCCCCCAGGGGGTGGCAAGAGACCCAGTACTTC. The chain joins TRBV6-5 to TRBJ2-5, with TRBD1 identical over 7 bases. The V gene's germline CDR1 is MNHEY and CDR2 SVGAGI. The CDR3 consists of 16 residues. V was clipped by 0 bases and J by 2 bases; unmatched bases: 6.

V is TRBV9 and J is TRBJ1-2; 10 bases map to TRBD1. Germline values: CDR1 SGDLS, CDR2 YYNGEE. This CDR3 contains 14 residues. V dropped 3 bases and J dropped 4; count of bases not matched to a gene: 3. The CDR3 DNA reads as TGTGCCAGCAGCGAAGACAGGGGGCTCTATGGCTACACCTTC. Protein product: CASSEDRGLYGYTF.

This rearrangement joins TRBV5-1 to TRBJ1-3; 7 bases fit TRBD1. CDR1 and CDR2 from the germline V gene are SGHRS and YFSETQ. J lost 2 bases, V lost 0 bases, and 5 bases had no gene match. The CDR3 spans 16 residues. The CDR3 coding sequence is TGCGCCAGCAGCTTGGACAGGGGTATAGCTGGAAACACCATATATTTT. Protein: CASSLDRGIAGNTIYF.